These 22 T cell receptor beta chains were all obtained from the same sample, sequenced in a study of T cell clonality in common variable immunodeficiency. Clones were sequenced by immunoSEQ multiplex PCR, and TCRdb holds only the in-frame ones, with some missing. The specimen gives about 60,000 clones without singletons; the ten biggest hold approximately 1.6%. The sequenced sample was peripheral blood mononuclear cells. All receptors derive from a person aged 18 to 75 in good health.

CDR3 amino acids: CSARDLTGTEQYF. The part of the CDR3 DNA that was read is TGCAGTGCTAGAGATCTTACAGGGACCGAG. V gene TRBV20-1 combines with J gene TRBJ2-7, with D perhaps matching TRBD1 (6 bases). The read ends 3 residues before the CDR3 terminus; that terminus is restored from the germline J gene. The germline CDR1 and CDR2 sequences are DFQATT and SNEGSKA (reference sequence). Trimming removed 0 bases from V and 6 bases from J, with 12 bases in between. This CDR3 region has 13 residues.

This clone was observed at least ten times. Read data end 3 residues before the CDR3 end; the end is taken from the germline J gene. The chain combines TRBV19 with TRBJ2-1; the D gene is possibly TRBD1 (5 bases). Deletions cut 7 bases from V and 0 bases from J, with 19 bases between. CDR1 is LNHDA, CDR2 SQIVND, per germline (reference sequence). This CDR3 region has 17 residues. The CDR3 protein is CASTRQSQVSSYNEQFF. Partial CDR3 DNA: TGTGCCAGTACTAGACAGTCGCAAGTAAGCTCCTACAATGAG.

This clone was picked up many times. No DNA is shown, since the ends of the CDR3 on it are uncertain; the CDR3 is the one TCRdb lists. The chain combines TRBV7-8 with TRBJ2-2; the DNA was not compared with TRBD1-2, the D call given in the table. The CDR3 has 16 residues if both end residues are counted. CDR1 SGHVS and CDR2 FQNEAQ come from the germline V gene. The CDR3 sequence is CASSPRDFRGTGELFF.

This clone was recorded at least ten times. The missing CDR3 end, 3 residues past where the read stops, is filled in from the germline J gene. The chain has TRBV20-1 and TRBJ2-3; 11 bases are shared with TRBD2. Germline V gene sequence: CDR1 DFQATT, CDR2 SNEGSKA (reference sequence). V lost 6 bases and J lost 3; bases outside the gene matches: 5. CDR3 size: 14 residues. The CDR3 protein is CSAPTSGKTDTQYF. The CDR3 DNA, read in part, is TGCAGTGCGCCGACTAGCGGGAAAACAGATACG.

There are many counts of this clone. The read terminates 3 residues ahead of where the CDR3 ends, so the germline J gene completes it. The V gene is TRBV19, the J gene TRBJ2-5; 9 nucleotides agree with TRBD1. CDR1 and CDR2 (germline): LNHDA, SQIVND (reference sequence). The junction had 0 bases not matched to a gene; V was cut back by 3 bases and J by 4 bases. The CDR3 spans 13 residues. The CDR3 loop is CASSMDRGETQYF. The sequenced CDR3 bases are TGTGCCAGTAGTATGGACAGGGGAGAGACC.

This clone was detected many times. The read gets to within 3 residues of the CDR3 end, and the germline J gene fills in the rest. The chain combines TRBV6-2 or TRBV6-3 with TRBJ2-4; D call uncertain. The germline gives CDR1 MNHEY, CDR2 SVGEGT. Trimming pared 5 bases from V and 0 bases from J, leaving 11 bases between. This CDR3 contains 15 residues. The CDR3 reads CASSPGREAKNIQYF. The DNA read from the CDR3 is TGTGCCAGCAGTCCGGGTAGAGAAGCCAAAAACATT.

In its sample, this clone was seen many times. The read ends 3 residues shy of where the CDR3 ends; the end is completed using the germline J gene. V usage is TRBV28 and J usage is TRBJ1-2; D uncertain. Trimming stripped 5 bases from V and 2 bases from J, with 12 bases between. The length of the CDR3 is 14 residues. Germline V gene lookup returns CDR1 MDHEN and CDR2 SYDVKM. Incomplete CDR3 DNA: TGTGCCAGCAGTGGGTCAGGCGCAAACTATGGC. Its protein is CASSGSGANYG. The full CDR3 sequence reads CASSGSGANYGYTF.

This clone was seen repeatedly, ten times or more. From the germline J gene comes the end of the CDR3, since the read stops 3 residues before it. V is TRBV20-1 and J is TRBJ2-7, with TRBD2 matching 8 bases. The CDR3 consists of 14 residues. The V segment lost 6 bases and the J segment 0 bases; nucleotides outside the gene matches: 7. Per the germline V gene, CDR1 is DFQATT and CDR2 is SNEGSKA (reference sequence). The CDR3 reads CSALPGTSSYEQYF. The covered CDR3 bases are TGCAGTGCCCTACCAGGGACTAGCTCCTACGAG.

This clone was found many times. The read finishes 3 residues shy of the CDR3 end, and the germline J gene is used to complete it. The chain carries TRBV20-1 and TRBJ1-1; D ambiguous. In germline, CDR1 is DFQATT, CDR2 SNEGSKA (reference sequence). Deletions cut 1 base from V and 1 base from J, with 10 bases between. The CDR3 sequence is 14 residues long. This CDR3 reads CSARAGSGNTEAFF. Partial CDR3 DNA: TGCAGTGCTAGAGCGGGGTCGGGGAACACTGAA.

This clone was recorded many times. The observed sequence ends 3 residues before the CDR3 terminus, with the missing tail filled in from the germline J gene. This chain links TRBV5-5 with TRBJ2-5, with D possibly matching TRBD2 (5 bases). Germline CDR1 and CDR2: SGHKS and YYEKEE (reference sequence). With 4 bases removed from V and 5 bases from J, the gap between germline ends came to 18 bases. This CDR3 has 15 residues. The CDR3 loop is CASSGSGAPRETQYF. The sequenced CDR3 bases are TGTGCCAGCAGCGGGAGCGGAGCCCCCCGGGAGACC.

This clone was seen at least ten times. The CDR3 end is not reached by the read, which stops 3 residues before it; the germline J gene fills it in. This chain connects TRBV5-4 to TRBJ2-1; TRBD2 agrees at 11 bases. Germline assignment: CDR1 SGHNT and CDR2 YYREEE (reference sequence). CDR3 length equals 16 residues. The trim removed 2 bases at V and 2 bases at J, leaving 3 bases unmatched. Partial CDR3 DNA: TGTGCCAGCAGCTTCCCTAGCGGGAGGACCTACAATGAG. The encoded protein is CASSFPSGRTYNE. The whole CDR3 protein reads CASSFPSGRTYNEQFF.

This clone was seen at least ten times. The CDR3 DNA, read in part, is TGTGCCAGCAGCCCGGGACTAGCGGGAGAGACC. This translates into CASSPGLAGET. The CDR3 in its entirety is CASSPGLAGETQYF. The chain employs TRBV7-9 and TRBJ2-5; 12 bases fit TRBD2. The read comes to an end 3 residues before the CDR3 does, leaving the germline J gene to fill in the end. Germline CDR1 reads SEHNR; CDR2 reads FQNEAQ (reference sequence). The V segment lost 5 bases and the J segment 4 bases; nucleotides outside the gene matches: 2. The CDR3 runs to 14 residues.

There are many counts of this clone. The CDR3 end is not reached by the read, which stops 3 residues before it; the germline J gene fills it in. This chain connects TRBV4-1 to TRBJ2-7; TRBD2 might be the D (6 bases). V was cut by 0 bases and J by 5 bases, with 14 bases left in between. The CDR3 has 15 amino acids. CDR1 and CDR2 (germline): MGHRA, YSYEKL. This CDR3 reads CASSQEAGSGDEQYF. Incomplete CDR3 DNA: TGCGCCAGCAGCCAAGAAGCGGGCTCGGGGGACGAG.

There are many counts of this clone. The CDR3 is cut off 3 residues early in the read; its end comes from the germline J gene. The chain combines TRBV20-1 with TRBJ1-1; unclear D gene. This CDR3 region has 12 residues. Trimming pared 6 bases from V and 0 bases from J, leaving 8 bases between. Germline V lookup: CDR1 DFQATT, CDR2 SNEGSKA (reference sequence). The sequenced CDR3 bases are TGCAGTGCATTGAGCTTGAACACTGAA. Translating gives CSALSLNTE. The whole CDR3 protein reads CSALSLNTEAFF.

There are many counts of this clone. The sequenced part of the CDR3 DNA is TGCAGTGCCACCCCCCACGGAGGCGGTCTCTACGAG. It specifies CSATPHGGGLYE. The entire CDR3 is CSATPHGGGLYEQYF. The chain employs TRBV20-1 and TRBJ2-7; tentatively, D is TRBD2 (5 bases). The read stops 3 residues short of the end of the CDR3; the missing end is completed from the germline J gene. V gave up 6 bases and J gave up 3 bases, with 21 bases separating them. The CDR3 is made up of 15 amino acids. Germline CDR1 reads DFQATT; CDR2 reads SNEGSKA (reference sequence).

This clone was counted at least ten times. The DNA ends 3 residues before the CDR3 does, and the rest of the CDR3 is filled in from the germline J gene. The gene calls are TRBV29-1 and TRBJ1-1, with TRBD1 matching 7 bases. With V trimmed by 6 bases and J by 6 bases, 10 bases remained unmatched. This CDR3 is built from 13 residues. Germline values: CDR1 SQVTM, CDR2 ANQGSEA. CDR3 loop: CSVITGETAEAFF. The sequenced part of the CDR3 DNA is TGCAGCGTAATTACAGGGGAAACTGCTGAA.

This clone was counted ten times or more. Read coverage stops 3 residues before the CDR3 terminus; the germline J gene supplies the remainder. V gene TRBV20-1 combines with J gene TRBJ1-6; TRBD1 aligns across 8 bases. The CDR3 consists of 14 residues. V was pared by 4 bases and J by 7 bases, with 6 bases of the junction left unmatched. The germline CDR1 and CDR2 sequences are DFQATT and SNEGSKA (reference sequence). The CDR3 sequence is CSATYRGSNSPLHF. Partial CDR3 DNA: TGCAGTGCTACCTACAGGGGGTCCAATTCACCC.

The table lists this clone with many counts. The sequence runs out 3 residues before the end of the CDR3; the remainder is reconstructed from the germline J gene. V is TRBV19 and J is TRBJ2-1, with D hard to call. This CDR3 is 15 amino acids long. The germline V gene has CDR1 LNHDA and CDR2 SQIVND (reference sequence). V was trimmed by 0 bases and J by 0 bases, leaving 6 bases between them. The sequenced CDR3 bases are TGTGCCAGTAGTATAGAGCTACCCTCCTACAATGAG. As protein: CASSIELPSYNE. The CDR3 in full is CASSIELPSYNEQFF.

This clone was seen ten or more times. The observed sequence ends 3 residues before the CDR3 terminus, with the missing tail filled in from the germline J gene. The J gene is TRBJ2-7, the V gene TRBV9; 10 bases are a match to TRBD2. The germline CDR1 and CDR2 sequences are SGDLS and YYNGEE. The CDR3 has 15 residues. The trim removed 4 bases at V and 5 bases at J, leaving 9 bases unmatched. CDR3 DNA (partial): TGTGCCAGCAGCCGTAGCGGGAGGTCGAACAACGAG. It codes for CASSRSGRSNNE. The full-length CDR3 reads as CASSRSGRSNNEQYF.

This clone was observed a handful of times. Within the sample, other DNA sequences also encode this same CDR3. CDR3 loop: CASSSGQGVVEQYF. CDR3 bases read: TGCGCCAGCAGCAGCGGACAGGGTGTGGTCGAG. The chain carries TRBV5-1 and TRBJ2-7, with 8 bases that match TRBD1. With the read ending 3 residues before the CDR3 end, the germline J gene is used to fill in that end. CDR3 length: 14 residues. J was trimmed by 6 bases and V by 4 bases; bases with no gene match: 9. CDR1 is SGHRS, CDR2 YFSETQ, per germline.

This clone has ten or more counts. One end of the junction is discordant with germline, which a read error may explain. The read falls 3 residues short of the CDR3 end, and the missing part is taken from the germline J gene. V usage is TRBV4-2 and J usage is TRBJ2-7; 7 bases align to TRBD2. This CDR3 is 16 amino acids long. Germline V gene data show CDR1 as LGHNA and CDR2 as YNFKEQ. CDR3 amino acids: CASSQDRAGEWYEQYF. CDR3 bases read: TGCGCCAGCAGCCAAGATCGTGCGGGAGAATGGTACGAG.

Many counts were recorded for this clone. The read comes to an end 3 residues before the CDR3 does, leaving the germline J gene to fill in the end. The same CDR3 can be traced to other DNA sequences in this sample. The chain couples TRBV5-4 to TRBJ2-7, with a possible D match to TRBD1 (5 bases). Trimming removed 0 bases at V and 0 bases at J, with 10 bases between. Germline CDR1 reads SGHNT; CDR2 reads YYREEE (reference sequence). The CDR3 totals 15 residues. The CDR3 region is CASSLDRSSSYEQYF. The sequenced CDR3 bases are TGTGCCAGCAGCTTGGACAGGTCAAGCTCCTACGAG.